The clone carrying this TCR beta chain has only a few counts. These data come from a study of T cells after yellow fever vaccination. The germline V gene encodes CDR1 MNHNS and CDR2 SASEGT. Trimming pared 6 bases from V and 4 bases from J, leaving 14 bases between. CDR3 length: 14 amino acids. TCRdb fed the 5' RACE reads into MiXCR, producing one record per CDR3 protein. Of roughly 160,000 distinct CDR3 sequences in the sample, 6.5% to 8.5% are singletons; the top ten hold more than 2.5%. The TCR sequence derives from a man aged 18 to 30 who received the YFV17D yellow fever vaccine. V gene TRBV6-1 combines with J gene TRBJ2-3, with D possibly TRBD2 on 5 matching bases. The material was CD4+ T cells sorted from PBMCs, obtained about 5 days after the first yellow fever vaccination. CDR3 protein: CASRGLDPSDTQYF. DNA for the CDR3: TGTGCCAGCAGAGGACTCGACCCATCAGATACGCAGTATTTT.